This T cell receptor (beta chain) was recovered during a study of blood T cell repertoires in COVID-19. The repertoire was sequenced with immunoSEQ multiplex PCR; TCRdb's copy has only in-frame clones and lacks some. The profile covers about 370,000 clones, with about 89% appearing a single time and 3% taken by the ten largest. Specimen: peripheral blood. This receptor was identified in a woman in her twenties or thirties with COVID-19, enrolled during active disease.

CDR3 amino acids: CASSSRQGAPGNTIYF. CDR3 bases: TGTGCCAGCAGTTCCCGACAGGGGGCCCCTGGAAACACCATATATTTT. The rearrangement uses TRBV28 and TRBJ1-3, with 10 positions matching TRBD1. V shed 4 bases, J shed 2 bases, and the junction held 5 bases outside the gene matches. The CDR3 contains 16 residues. CDR1 and CDR2 (germline): MDHEN, SYDVKM.